Presented here are 30 T cell receptor beta chains from one specimen sequenced in a study of T cells expressing NK-cell markers. TCRdb reprocessed the 5' RACE reads and stores each CDR3 protein as one record, lacking DNA. With about 380,000 distinct CDR3 sequences in the sample, the ten largest clones hold around 5%. Sequencing was performed on blood T cells: a sorted CD56 or NKG2C T cell subset, CD4+ or CD8+ T cells, or bulk PBMC T cells (not recorded which). The source of these receptors is a man aged 18-69 years in good health.

V usage is TRBV27 and J usage is TRBJ2-1. The germline CDR1 and CDR2 sequences are MNHEY and SMNVEV (reference sequence). The CDR3 extends over 16 amino acids. CDR3 sequence: CASSSPLETPYNEQFF.

The chain carries TRBV5-3 and TRBJ2-1. TRBV5-3 is treated as an ORF (open reading frame) with a function not yet certain. This CDR3 is built from 12 residues. This chain's CDR3 is CARSVVRVGSFF.

The chain combines TRBV11-2 with TRBJ2-4; the TCRdb call, TRBD2, lacks DNA for checking. The V gene's germline CDR1 is SGHAT and CDR2 FQNNGV. CDR3 length: 16 residues. CDR3 loop: CASSHPATGQLNIQYF.

V usage is TRBV27 and J usage is TRBJ2-3; TCRdb's D call of TRBD2 is untestable without DNA. In germline, CDR1 is MNHEY, CDR2 SMNVEV (reference sequence). The length of the CDR3 is 14 residues. This chain's CDR3 is CATSRGLFTDTQYF.

The V call is TRBV29-1, the J call TRBJ2-1; TCRdb returns TRBD2, unconfirmable since there is no DNA. Germline CDR1 and CDR2: SQVTM and ANQGSEA. This CDR3 has 13 residues. CDR3 protein: CSAGGLARNEQFF.

The CDR3: CATFPGGADTGELFF. V is TRBV28 and J is TRBJ2-2; TCRdb's assignment of TRBD1 cannot be checked, as there is no DNA. Germline V gene lookup returns CDR1 MDHEN and CDR2 SYDVKM. CDR3 length: 15 residues. The variable domain in full, completed from reference TRBV28 and TRBJ2-2, reads DVKVTQSSRYLVKRTGEKVFLECVQDMDHENMFWYRQDPGLGLRLIYFSYDVKMKEKGDIPEGYSVSREKKERFSLILESASTNQTSMYLCATFPGGADTGELFFGEGSRLTVL.

CDR3 sequence reads: CSARDLTDQETQYF. V usage is TRBV20-1 and J usage is TRBJ2-5. This CDR3 region has 14 residues. Germline-derived CDR1 and CDR2 are DFQATT and SNEGSKA (reference sequence).

CDR3 residues: CASSRIDRGTEAFF. This chain links TRBV27 with TRBJ1-1; checking the TCRdb D call of TRBD1 is not possible without DNA. Germline V lookup: CDR1 MNHEY, CDR2 SMNVEV (reference sequence). There are 14 residues in the CDR3.

V and J are TRBV7-2 and TRBJ1-6; TCRdb indicates TRBD1, and absent DNA this call remains unverified. In germline, CDR1 is SGHTA, CDR2 FQGNSA. The CDR3 length is 14 residues. The CDR3 reads CASSTGQGRSPLHF.

The V gene is TRBV7-2, the J gene TRBJ2-1; the TRBD1 assignment by TCRdb is unverifiable without DNA. Germline values: CDR1 SGHTA, CDR2 FQGNSA. The CDR3 extends over 13 amino acids. CDR3 residues: CASSFQQGNEQFF.

The rearrangement joins TRBV7-8 to TRBJ2-1; the TCRdb D gene call, TRBD2, has no DNA to confirm it. In germline, CDR1 is SGHVS, CDR2 FQNEAQ. The length of the CDR3 is 16 residues. CDR3 sequence: CASSLGTSGIYNEQFF.

The V and J genes are TRBV19 and TRBJ2-5; as DNA is missing, the TRBD1 call by TCRdb cannot be tested. The CDR3 is made up of 14 amino acids. Germline loops: CDR1 LNHDA, CDR2 SQIVND (reference sequence). The CDR3: CASGDRGRTETQYF.

V usage is TRBV6-1 and J usage is TRBJ2-1; TCRdb picks TRBD2, but there is no DNA to check that call. From germline, CDR1 is MNHNS and CDR2 SASEGT. The CDR3 length is 14 residues. CDR3: CASRLRNFYNEQFF.

The chain is built from TRBV12-3 or TRBV12-4 and TRBJ1-5. The CDR3 is 12 residues long. The CDR3 loop is CASSLGGKPQHF.

This chain uses TRBV5-1 with TRBJ2-7; TCRdb's assignment of TRBD2 cannot be checked, as there is no DNA. From germline, CDR1 is SGHRS and CDR2 YFSETQ. The CDR3 is made up of 16 amino acids. The CDR3: CASSSDALAGNYEQYF.

The chain links TRBV18 to TRBJ2-7. Germline loops: CDR1 KGHSH, CDR2 LQKENI. CDR3 size: 15 residues. This CDR3 is CASSPTPTSPYEQYF.

This chain's CDR3 is CASSSDRGRKNEQFF. The chain links TRBV12-3 or TRBV12-4 to TRBJ2-1; TCRdb's D call of TRBD1 is untestable without DNA. This CDR3 is 15 amino acids long.

This chain uses TRBV7-2 with TRBJ2-3; TCRdb lists TRBD1, though no DNA is available to test this call. The V gene's germline CDR1 is SGHTA and CDR2 FQGNSA. The CDR3 runs 15 residues. CDR3 residues: CASSPSGTGTDTQYF.

The CDR3 reads CASRTQGGLNYGYTF. The V gene is TRBV5-5, the J gene TRBJ1-2; TCRdb's D call of TRBD1 is untestable without DNA. The CDR3 length is 15 residues. Germline loops: CDR1 SGHKS, CDR2 YYEKEE (reference sequence). Filled out from reference TRBV5-5 and TRBJ1-2, the complete variable domain reads DAGVTQSPTHLIKTRGQQVTLRCSPISGHKSVSWYQQVLGQGPQFIFQYYEKEERGRGNFPDRFSARQFPNYSSELNVNALLLGDSALYLCASRTQGGLNYGYTFGSGTRLTVV.

The chain couples TRBV12-3 or TRBV12-4 to TRBJ1-4. The length of the CDR3 is 12 residues. This chain's CDR3 is CASSERREKLFF.

The chain couples TRBV7-9 to TRBJ1-2; TCRdb calls TRBD1, which cannot be checked without DNA. Germline V gene data show CDR1 as SEHNR and CDR2 as FQNEAQ (reference sequence). This CDR3 is built from 15 residues. CDR3 loop: CASSLAGANDYGYTF.

The V gene is TRBV6-5, the J gene TRBJ1-6. Germline V lookup: CDR1 MNHEY, CDR2 SVGAGI. The CDR3 runs to 13 residues. The CDR3 sequence: CASSYISNSPLHF.

The chain uses TRBV27 and TRBJ1-5; the TRBD1 assignment by TCRdb is unverifiable without DNA. Looked up from germline, CDR1 is MNHEY and CDR2 is SMNVEV (reference sequence). This CDR3 has 17 amino acids. CDR3 protein: CASSGGTGQLSNQPQHF.

CDR3 region: CSVEGGGVSYNEQFF. This sequence joins TRBV29-1 and TRBJ2-1; TCRdb gives TRBD2 as the D gene, but with no DNA this cannot be confirmed. The CDR3 contains 15 residues. CDR1 and CDR2 from the germline V gene are SQVTM and ANQGSEA.

The CDR3 region is CSVSGTGENSPLHF. The genes are TRBV29-1 and TRBJ1-6; TCRdb picks TRBD1, but there is no DNA to check that call. Germline CDR1 reads SQVTM; CDR2 reads ANQGSEA. The CDR3 is 14 amino acids.

This sequence joins TRBV6-1 and TRBJ2-5; TCRdb's assignment of TRBD2 cannot be checked, as there is no DNA. The CDR3 loop spans 15 amino acids. CDR1 is MNHNS, CDR2 SASEGT, per germline. This CDR3 is CASSLADSKVETQYF.

The chain carries TRBV7-2 and TRBJ2-7. The CDR3 is made up of 15 amino acids. Germline assignment: CDR1 SGHTA and CDR2 FQGNSA. CDR3: CASSQARSGTYEQYF.

This chain links TRBV7-6 with TRBJ1-3; checking the TCRdb D call of TRBD1 is not possible without DNA. This CDR3 region has 16 residues. Germline V gives CDR1 SGHVS, CDR2 FNYEAQ. CDR3: CASRDTYGGGGNTIYF. The whole variable domain, filled in from reference TRBV7-6 and TRBJ1-3, reads GAGVSQSPRYKVTKRGQDVALRCDPISGHVSLYWYRQALGQGPEFLTYFNYEAQQDKSGLPNDRFSAERPEGSISTLTIQRTEQRDSAMYRCASRDTYGGGGNTIYFGEGSWLTVV.

The rearrangement joins TRBV7-2 to TRBJ1-1. The CDR3 contains 15 residues. Germline V gives CDR1 SGHTA, CDR2 FQGNSA. CDR3 loop: CASSLVAGASTEAFF.

CDR3 in amino acids: CASSPASGGIQETQYF. The rearrangement uses TRBV18 and TRBJ2-5; the D call of TRBD2 rests on TCRdb alone, since no DNA is present to check it. The CDR3 has 16 residues. Germline V gene lookup returns CDR1 KGHSH and CDR2 LQKENI.